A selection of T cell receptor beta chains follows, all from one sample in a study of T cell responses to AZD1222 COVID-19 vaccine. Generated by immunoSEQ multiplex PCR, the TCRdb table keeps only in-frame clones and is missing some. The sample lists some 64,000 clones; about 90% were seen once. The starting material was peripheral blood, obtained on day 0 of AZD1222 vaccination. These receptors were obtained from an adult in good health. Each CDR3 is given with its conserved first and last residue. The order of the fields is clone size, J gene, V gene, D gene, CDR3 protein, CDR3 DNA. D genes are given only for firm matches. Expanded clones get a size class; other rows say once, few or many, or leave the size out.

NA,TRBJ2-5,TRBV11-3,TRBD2,CASSPLAGEETQYF,TGTGCCAGCAGCCCGCTAGCGGGGGAAGAGACCCAGTACTTC
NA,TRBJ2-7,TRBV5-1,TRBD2,CASSLVGGGTTYEQYF,TGCGCCAGCAGCTTGGTGGGCGGGGGGACTACCTACGAGCAGTACTTC
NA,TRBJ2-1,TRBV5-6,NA,CASRIRPDNEQFF,TGTGCCAGCAGGATACGGCCCGACAATGAGCAGTTCTTC
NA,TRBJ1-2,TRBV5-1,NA,CASSLTGGATNYGYTF,TGCGCCAGCAGCTTGACTGGGGGGGCGACTAACTATGGCTACACCTTC
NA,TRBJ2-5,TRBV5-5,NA,CASSLAVLRETQYF,TGTGCCAGCAGCTTGGCCGTCTTGCGGGAGACCCAGTACTTC
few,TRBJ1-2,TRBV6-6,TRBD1,CASIQWKGGLNYGYTF,TGTGCCAGCATCCAGTGGAAAGGGGGCTTAAACTATGGCTACACCTTC
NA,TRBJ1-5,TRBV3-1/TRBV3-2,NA,CASSQWGDQPQHF,TGTGCCAGCAGCCAGTGGGGGGATCAGCCCCAGCATTTT
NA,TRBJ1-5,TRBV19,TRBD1,CASSPGQGWGQPQHF,TGTGCCAGTAGCCCGGGACAGGGTTGGGGTCAGCCCCAGCATTTT
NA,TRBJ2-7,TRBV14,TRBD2,CASSQQVGLAGRGEQYF,TGTGCCAGCAGCCAGCAGGTGGGACTAGCGGGACGTGGTGAGCAGTACTTC
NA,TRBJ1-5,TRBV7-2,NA,CASSLQGNQPQHF,TGTGCCAGCAGCTTACAGGGTAATCAGCCCCAGCATTTT
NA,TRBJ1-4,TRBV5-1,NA,CASSLDRVATNEKLFF,TGCGCCAGCAGCTTGGACAGGGTTGCAACTAATGAAAAACTGTTTTTT
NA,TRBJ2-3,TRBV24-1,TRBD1,CATKKQGGDTQYF,TGTGCCACCAAGAAACAGGGGGGAGATACGCAGTATTTT
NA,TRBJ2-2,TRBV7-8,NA,CASSLDLNTGELFF,TGTGCCAGCAGCTTAGACTTGAACACCGGGGAGCTGTTTTTT
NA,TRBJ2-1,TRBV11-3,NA,CASSATGIEQFF,TGTGCCAGCAGCGCAACAGGGATTGAGCAGTTCTTC
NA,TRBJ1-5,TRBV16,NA,CASSPSQHNSNQPQHF,TGTGCCAGCAGCCCCTCACAGCACAATAGCAATCAGCCCCAGCATTTT
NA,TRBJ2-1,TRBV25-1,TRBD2,CASTLAGDNEQFF,TGTGCCAGCACCCTAGCGGGAGACAATGAGCAGTTCTTC
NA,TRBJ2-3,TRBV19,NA,CASHEGGRTDTQYF,TGTGCCAGCCACGAAGGCGGCCGCACAGATACGCAGTATTTT
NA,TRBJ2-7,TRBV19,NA,CASSTIQSGVEQYF,TGTGCCAGTAGTACCATCCAGTCAGGGGTCGAGCAGTACTTC
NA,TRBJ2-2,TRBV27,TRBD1,CASSQQGGVTGELFF,TGTGCCAGCAGTCAACAGGGGGGAGTCACCGGGGAGCTGTTTTTT
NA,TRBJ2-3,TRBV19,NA,CASPVKGACTDTQYF,TGTGCCAGCCCGGTCAAGGGAGCTTGCACAGATACGCAGTATTTT
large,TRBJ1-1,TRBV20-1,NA,CSAPNGAFF,TGCAGTGCCCCGAATGGGGCTTTCTTT
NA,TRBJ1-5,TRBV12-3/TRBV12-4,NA,CASSLGENQPQHF,TGTGCCAGCAGTCTAGGAGAGAATCAGCCCCAGCATTTT
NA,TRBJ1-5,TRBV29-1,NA,CSVSRERNQPQHF,TGCAGCGTTAGCCGGGAAAGGAATCAGCCCCAGCATTTT
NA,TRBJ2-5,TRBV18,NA,CASSPSGEETQYF,TGTGCCAGCTCACCTAGCGGCGAAGAGACCCAGTACTTC
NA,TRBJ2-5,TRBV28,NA,CATTVSRPRSVYF,TGTGCCACAACAGTTTCCAGGCCCAGGAGCGTGTACTTC
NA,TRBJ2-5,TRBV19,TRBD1,CASSRGRQGGGRETQYF,TGTGCCAGTAGTAGAGGCAGACAGGGGGGTGGAAGAGAGACCCAGTACTTC
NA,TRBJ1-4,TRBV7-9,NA,CASSFDGRATNEKLFF,TGTGCCAGCAGCTTCGACGGACGGGCAACTAATGAAAAACTGTTTTTT
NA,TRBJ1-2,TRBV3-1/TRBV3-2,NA,CASSQRTGYGYTF,TGTGCCAGCAGCCAAAGAACGGGCTATGGCTACACCTTC
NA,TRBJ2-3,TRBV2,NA,CASSERSGLTDTQYF,TGTGCCAGCAGCGAGAGGAGCGGACTCACAGATACGCAGTATTTT
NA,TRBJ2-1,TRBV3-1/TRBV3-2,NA,CASSQDPGLDYNEQFF,TGTGCCAGCAGCCAAGATCCGGGACTCGATTACAATGAGCAGTTCTTC
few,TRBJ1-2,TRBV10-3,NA,CAISGPGVNYGYTF,TGTGCCATCAGTGGTCCAGGGGTTAACTATGGCTACACCTTC
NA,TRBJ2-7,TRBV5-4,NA,CASGNQGISSYEQYF,TGTGCCAGCGGGAACCAGGGGATAAGCTCCTACGAGCAGTACTTC
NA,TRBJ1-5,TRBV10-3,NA,CAISESDSNQPQHF,TGTGCCATCAGTGAGAGTGATAGCAATCAGCCCCAGCATTTT
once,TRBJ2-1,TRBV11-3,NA,CASSFRDTINEQFF,TGTGCCAGCAGCTTCCGGGACACCATCAATGAGCAGTTCTTC
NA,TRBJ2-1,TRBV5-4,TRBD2,CASSWTSTHEQFF,TGTGCCAGCAGCTGGACTAGTACCCATGAGCAGTTCTTC
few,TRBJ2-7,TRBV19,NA,CASSIEEGGSYEQYF,TGTGCCAGTAGTATAGAGGAGGGGGGCTCCTACGAGCAGTACTTC
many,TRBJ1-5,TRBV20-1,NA,CSASLSLSNQPQHF,TGCAGTGCTAGTCTCAGTCTGAGCAATCAGCCCCAGCATTTT
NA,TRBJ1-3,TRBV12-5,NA,CASGLTSSGNTIYF,TGTGCTAGTGGTTTGACTTCGAGTGGAAACACCATATATTTT
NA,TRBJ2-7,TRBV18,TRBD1,CASSPPGQGAHEQYF,TGTGCCAGCTCACCACCGGGACAGGGGGCCCACGAGCAGTACTTC
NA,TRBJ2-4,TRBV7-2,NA,CASSPEGVSAKNIQYF,TGTGCCAGCAGCCCCGAAGGGGTCTCAGCCAAAAACATTCAGTACTTC
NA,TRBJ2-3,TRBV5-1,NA,CASSLVTAGTDTQYF,TGCGCCAGCAGCTTGGTTACAGCTGGCACAGATACGCAGTATTTT
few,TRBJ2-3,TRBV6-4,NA,CASSDSMGGTDTQYF,TGTGCCAGCAGTGACTCGATGGGGGGCACAGATACGCAGTATTTT
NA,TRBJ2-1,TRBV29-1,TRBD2,CSVDEASGGVVEQFF,TGCAGCGTTGATGAGGCTAGCGGGGGGGTGGTTGAGCAGTTCTTC
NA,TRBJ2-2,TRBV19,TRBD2,CASKPSGHTGELFF,TGTGCCAGTAAGCCTAGCGGGCACACCGGGGAGCTGTTTTTT
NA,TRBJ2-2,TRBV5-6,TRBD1,CASTGTANTGELFF,TGTGCCAGCACCGGGACAGCGAACACCGGGGAGCTGTTTTTT
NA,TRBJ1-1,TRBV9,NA,CASSPLEVVMNTEAFF,TGTGCCAGCAGCCCCCTAGAGGTGGTAATGAACACTGAAGCTTTCTTT
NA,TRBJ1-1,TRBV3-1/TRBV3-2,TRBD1,CASSGTGREAFF,TGTGCCAGCAGCGGGACAGGGCGAGAAGCTTTCTTT
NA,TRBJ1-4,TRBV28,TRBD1,CASSYGDRADEKLFF,TGTGCCAGCAGTTATGGGGACAGGGCTGATGAAAAACTGTTTTTT
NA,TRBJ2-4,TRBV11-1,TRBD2,CASSKGVAGAKNIQYF,TGTGCCAGCAGCAAAGGGGTAGCGGGAGCCAAAAACATTCAGTACTTC
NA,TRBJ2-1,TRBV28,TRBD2,CASSLPSGRAYNEQFF,TGTGCCAGCAGTTTACCCAGCGGGAGGGCCTACAATGAGCAGTTCTTC